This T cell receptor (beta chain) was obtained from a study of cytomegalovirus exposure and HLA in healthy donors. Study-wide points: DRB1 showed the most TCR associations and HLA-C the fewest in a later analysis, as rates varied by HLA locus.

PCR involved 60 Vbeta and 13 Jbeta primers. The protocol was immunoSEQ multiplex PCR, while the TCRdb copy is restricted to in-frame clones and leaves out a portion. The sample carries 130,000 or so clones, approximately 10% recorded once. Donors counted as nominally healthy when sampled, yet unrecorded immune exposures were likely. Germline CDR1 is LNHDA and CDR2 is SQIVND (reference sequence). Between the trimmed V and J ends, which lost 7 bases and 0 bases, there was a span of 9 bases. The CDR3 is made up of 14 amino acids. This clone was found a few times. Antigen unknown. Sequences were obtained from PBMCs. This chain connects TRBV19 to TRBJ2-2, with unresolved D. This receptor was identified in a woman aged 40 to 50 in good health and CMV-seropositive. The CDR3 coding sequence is TGTGCCAGTACCGGTACAGCGAACACCGGGGAGCTGTTTTTT. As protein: CASTGTANTGELFF.